This paragraph reports one T cell receptor beta chain. The antigen remains undetermined. These data belong to a study of beta chain features in type 1 diabetes. Findings of the study overall: People with Type 1 diabetes carried modestly yet significantly shorter TCRB CDR3s in all four CD4+ subsets.

It was via CD45RO/CCR7/CD25/CD127/CD95/CD27 that CD4+ naive, central memory, regulatory and stem cell-like memory cells were sorted. Expressed TCRB transcripts got sequenced, as all isolated RNA was reverse transcribed. Measured with immunoSEQ multiplex PCR; TCRdb has only the in-frame clones, and not every one. Among fewer than 500,000 clones listed, roughly 14% were seen once. Germline-derived CDR1 and CDR2 are ENHRY and SYGVKD. This CDR3 spans 14 amino acids. Trimming stripped 4 bases from V and 3 bases from J, with 9 bases between. This receptor was identified in a man aged 25-45 years in good health. V usage is TRBV10-3 and J usage is TRBJ1-4; weak D call: TRBD1 (5 bases). Sequencing used naive CD4+ T cells from blood. This CDR3 is CAISGTGANEKLFF. The DNA for the CDR3 is TGTGCCATCAGTGGAACAGGAGCTAATGAAAAACTGTTTTTT.